These 16 T cell receptor beta chains share one sample of origin, sequenced in a study of shared clonotypes between healthy human individuals. The assay was immunoSEQ multiplex PCR, and TCRdb's table has in-frame clones only and misses some. This sample has millions of clones, with 95% found just once. The sequencing sample was made of naive CD4+ T cells sorted from blood. Subset specified: CD45RA+ positively selected. The source of these receptors is a man between 18 and 35 years old in good health.

This rearrangement joins TRBV7-6 to TRBJ1-6, with a weak D call TRBD1 (5 bases). Per the germline V gene, CDR1 is SGHVS and CDR2 is FNYEAQ. The CDR3 totals 14 residues. V was cut by 1 base and J by 12 bases, with 13 bases left in between. CDR3 coding DNA: TGTGCCAGCAGCTTAGAGTGGGGGGAAGGACCCCTCCACTTT. This gives the protein CASSLEWGEGPLHF.

The genes are TRBV9 and TRBJ2-3; 11 bases fit TRBD2. From germline, CDR1 is SGDLS and CDR2 YYNGEE. The CDR3 extends over 16 amino acids. V lost 3 bases, J lost 6 bases, and 9 bases stayed unmatched. DNA for the CDR3: TGTGCCAGCAGCGCGACGACTAGCGGGGAGACGGATACGCAGTATTTT. Its translation is CASSATTSGETDTQYF. Supplemented by reference TRBV9 and TRBJ2-3, the full variable domain reads DSGVTQTPKHLITATGQRVTLRCSPRSGDLSVYWYQQSLDQGLQFLIQYYNGEERAKGNILERFSAQQFPDLHSELNLSSLELGDSALYFCASSATTSGETDTQYFGPGTRLTVL.

Remarks on this clone: Different DNA sequences within this sample yield the same CDR3. The V call is TRBV9, the J call TRBJ2-1; TRBD2 might be the D (6 bases). The germline CDR1 and CDR2 sequences are SGDLS and YYNGEE. The V gene lost 2 bases and the J gene lost 3 bases, with 12 bases spanning the gap. There are 15 residues in the CDR3. The chain's CDR3 is CASSVGDSVYNEQFF. As DNA, the CDR3 is TGTGCCAGCAGCGTGGGGGACTCCGTCTACAATGAGCAGTTCTTC.

This chain connects TRBV30 to TRBJ2-6; 7 bases agree with TRBD1. The CDR3 is 16 amino acids. From germline, CDR1 is GTSNPN and CDR2 SVGIG (reference sequence). The V gene end was trimmed by 7 bases and the J gene end by 1 base; junction bases not matched to a gene: 10. The CDR3 nucleotides are TGTGCCTACAGACAGGGCAAGCTTTCTGGGGCCAACGTCCTGACTTTC. Its translation: CAYRQGKLSGANVLTF. Combining the CDR3 with reference TRBV30 and TRBJ2-6 gives the whole variable domain SQTIHQWPATLVQPVGSPLSLECTVEGTSNPNLYWYRQAAGRGLQLLFYSVGIGQISSEVPQNLSASRPQDRQFILSSKKLLLSDSGFYLCAYRQGKLSGANVLTFGAGSRLTVL.

This chain joins TRBV4-3 and TRBJ1-4, with D unclear. Germline CDR1 and CDR2: LGHNA and YSLEER. Trimming took 0 bases from V and 2 from J, leaving 13 bases between them. CDR3 size: 17 residues. In DNA, the CDR3 is TGCGCCAGCAGCCAAGATCGAGGGCTCCGCACTAATGAAAAACTGTTTTTT. Amino acids: CASSQDRGLRTNEKLFF.

The chain's CDR3 is CASRRGATGELFF. The CDR3 DNA reads as TGTGCCAGCCGGCGTGGGGCCACCGGGGAGCTGTTTTTT. V is TRBV6-5 and J is TRBJ2-2; D is perhaps TRBD1 (5 bases). Germline CDR1 and CDR2: MNHEY and SVGAGI. The CDR3 sequence is 13 residues long. With 8 bases removed from V and 4 bases from J, the gap between germline ends came to 11 bases.

The rearrangement joins TRBV5-1 to TRBJ1-1; D unresolved. Germline assignment: CDR1 SGHRS and CDR2 YFSETQ. The germline V and J ends were trimmed by 3 bases and 4 bases, with 13 bases remaining between them. The CDR3 covers 14 residues. CDR3 coding DNA: TGCGCCAGCAGCTGGGGTCCGGCGGGCACTGAAGCTTTCTTT. Protein sequence: CASSWGPAGTEAFF.

The V call is TRBV5-1, the J call TRBJ2-7; D unclear. Germline CDR1 and CDR2: SGHRS and YFSETQ. The length of the CDR3 is 15 residues. V lost 4 bases to trimming and J lost 7 bases, with 21 bases between them. The CDR3 loop is CASSPIMTPTREQYF. The CDR3 nucleotides are TGCGCCAGCAGCCCTATTATGACCCCCACGAGGGAGCAGTACTTC.

This chain connects TRBV7-6 to TRBJ2-7, with a tentative D call TRBD2 (5 bases). Germline V lookup: CDR1 SGHVS, CDR2 FNYEAQ. The CDR3 is 14 amino acids. With 0 bases removed from V and 1 base from J, the gap between germline ends came to 7 bases. CDR3 in amino acids: CASSLAGESYEQYF. CDR3 in DNA: TGTGCCAGCAGCTTAGCCGGGGAATCCTACGAGCAGTACTTC.

The rearrangement links TRBV4-3 to TRBJ1-2, with 9 nucleotides matching TRBD1. There are 15 residues in the CDR3. Germline loops: CDR1 LGHNA, CDR2 YSLEER. V lost 2 bases, J lost 4 bases, and 5 bases stayed unmatched. Here the CDR3 DNA reads TGCGCCAGCAGCCAACCGGGACAGGGTCTCTATGGCTACACCTTC. It is translated as CASSQPGQGLYGYTF.

The rearrangement joins TRBV18 to TRBJ1-4; D is undetermined. Germline-derived CDR1 and CDR2 are KGHSH and LQKENI. The V end lost 0 bases, the J end lost 8 bases, and 16 bases lay between the germline ends. This CDR3 spans 16 amino acids. CDR3 in amino acids: CASSPPSIGSGEKLFF. The CDR3 coding sequence is TGTGCCAGCTCACCACCAAGTATAGGGTCCGGGGAAAAACTGTTTTTT.

The CDR3 DNA reads TGTGCCAGCAGTTACGCTTCCGGGACAGGGTACGAGCAGTACTTC. Protein product: CASSYASGTGYEQYF. The chain links TRBV6-6 to TRBJ2-7; 9 nucleotides match TRBD1. V lost 2 bases, J lost 4 bases, and 6 bases stayed unmatched. The CDR3 totals 15 residues. Germline-derived CDR1 and CDR2 are MNHNY and SVGAGI (reference sequence).

The chain has TRBV6-6 and TRBJ2-7; 14 bases agree with TRBD2. The CDR3 contains 14 residues. V was clipped by 2 bases and J by 6 bases; unmatched bases: 0. Per the germline V gene, CDR1 is MNHNY and CDR2 is SVGAGI (reference sequence). Here the CDR3 reads CASSYGTSGSEQYF. The CDR3 coding sequence is TGTGCCAGCAGTTACGGGACTAGCGGGAGCGAGCAGTACTTC.

The chain employs TRBV2 and TRBJ2-3; D might be TRBD1 or TRBD2, each matching 5 bases. Trimming removed 4 bases at V and 0 bases at J, with 11 bases between. The CDR3 covers 15 residues. Looked up from germline, CDR1 is SNHLY and CDR2 is FYNNEI. The CDR3 loop is CASSVGVSSTDTQYF. DNA for the CDR3: TGTGCCAGCAGTGTGGGGGTCTCTAGCACAGATACGCAGTATTTT.

The rearrangement links TRBV10-3 to TRBJ1-1; D unclear. CDR3 length: 15 amino acids. CDR1 and CDR2 from the germline V gene are ENHRY and SYGVKD. Trimming shortened V by 0 bases and J by 0 bases, and 8 bases separated the two germline ends. CDR3 bases: TGTGCCATCAGTGAGTCGACGGCGGTGAACACTGAAGCTTTCTTT. Translating gives CAISESTAVNTEAFF.

The chain joins TRBV9 to TRBJ1-3, with 7 bases identical to TRBD1. Germline loops: CDR1 SGDLS, CDR2 YYNGEE. The CDR3 has 14 amino acids. Trimming cost V 2 bases and J 4 bases; bases outside gene matches: 3. The CDR3 here is CASSVDRVGNTIYF. Here the CDR3 DNA reads TGTGCCAGCAGCGTCGACAGGGTGGGAAACACCATATATTTT.